The source of this TCR beta chain is a study of blood T cell repertoires in COVID-19. Study-level background: COVID-19 samples, acute and convalescent, were from the United States, Italy and Spain.

Sequenced by immunoSEQ multiplex PCR; TCRdb stores in-frame clones only, minus some. This table holds 300,000 to 400,000 clones, more than 75% found once. The CDR3 runs 15 residues. Germline V gives CDR1 GTSNPN, CDR2 SVGIG (reference sequence). The J segment lost 4 bases and the V segment lost 5 bases, leaving 12 bases of the junction unmatched. This clone was detected only a few times. Sample: peripheral blood. This chain joins TRBV30 and TRBJ2-7; 9 nucleotides match TRBD1. The clonotype was recovered from a human donor in a cohort sampled during active COVID-19. The CDR3 DNA is TGTGCCTGGGAACCTGGACAGGGGAATCGGTACGAGCAGTACTTC. This gives the protein CAWEPGQGNRYEQYF.